The 8 T cell receptor beta chains presented below share a single source sample, sequenced in a study of blood T cell repertoires in COVID-19. Assay: immunoSEQ multiplex PCR; the TCRdb copy retains only in-frame clones and omits some. The sample lists around 70,000 clones; approximately 80% were seen once. The sample comprised peripheral blood. Every receptor here comes from a man aged 80 or over with acute or convalescent COVID-19.

This clone was detected ten times or more. This chain joins TRBV3-1 (or the pseudogene TRBV3-2) and TRBJ2-7, with 8 bases fitting TRBD1. V was clipped by 4 bases and J by 1 base; unmatched bases: 3. The V gene's germline CDR1 is LGHDT and CDR2 YNNKEL (reference sequence). The CDR3 spans 14 residues. The chain's CDR3 is CASSPGQGSYEQYF. As DNA, the CDR3 is TGTGCCAGCAGCCCAGGACAGGGTTCCTACGAGCAGTACTTC.

The V gene is TRBV3-1 (or the pseudogene TRBV3-2), the J gene TRBJ1-2, with D hard to call. The CDR3 covers 16 residues. V lost 1 base to trimming and J lost 2 bases, with 14 bases between them. Per germline, CDR1 LGHDT and CDR2 YNNKEL (reference sequence). The CDR3 here is CASSQGLRIGNYGYTF. Written as DNA, the CDR3 is TGTGCCAGCAGCCAAGGTTTAAGAATCGGGAACTATGGCTACACCTTC.

The genes are TRBV9 and TRBJ1-6, with 8 bases lining up with TRBD1. Looked up from germline, CDR1 is SGDLS and CDR2 is YYNGEE. The CDR3 is made up of 17 amino acids. The V and J ends lost 0 bases and 2 bases, in that order; junction bases with no gene match: 4. CDR3 region: CASSVAGGDPYNSPLHF. The CDR3 coding sequence is TGTGCCAGCAGCGTAGCAGGGGGCGATCCCTATAATTCACCCCTCCACTTT. Together with reference TRBV9 and TRBJ1-6, the CDR3 gives the full variable domain: DSGVTQTPKHLITATGQRVTLRCSPRSGDLSVYWYQQSLDQGLQFLIQYYNGEERAKGNILERFSAQQFPDLHSELNLSSLELGDSALYFCASSVAGGDPYNSPLHFGNGTRLTVT.

V gene TRBV27 combines with J gene TRBJ1-2, with D possibly being TRBD1 (5 bases). CDR1 and CDR2 (germline): MNHEY, SMNVEV (reference sequence). V was trimmed by 5 bases and J by 0 bases, leaving 13 bases between them. The CDR3 is 15 residues long. The CDR3 loop is CASSIRQRANYGYTF. As DNA, the CDR3 is TGTGCCAGCAGTATCAGACAGAGAGCTAACTATGGCTACACCTTC.

V usage is TRBV3-1 (or the pseudogene TRBV3-2) and J usage is TRBJ1-4; D is unresolved. CDR3 length: 16 amino acids. V lost 0 bases and J lost 1, with 9 bases in between. Germline assignment: CDR1 LGHDT and CDR2 YNNKEL (reference sequence). This CDR3 is CASSQELGRTNEKLFF. The CDR3, as DNA: TGTGCCAGCAGCCAAGAGTTGGGCAGAACTAATGAAAAACTGTTTTTT.

The chain has TRBV4-3 and TRBJ1-6; D is undetermined. The germline CDR1 and CDR2 sequences are LGHNA and YSLEER. CDR3 length: 14 residues. V was clipped by 0 bases and J by 10 bases, with 10 bases between them. The DNA of the CDR3 is TGCGCCAGCAGCCAAGAAATCAGCGGATCACCCCTCCACTTT. Protein: CASSQEISGSPLHF.

The V and J genes are TRBV19 and TRBJ2-4; 8 nucleotides align to TRBD1. After removal of 5 bases from V and 9 bases from J, the junction contained 9 bases not matched to a gene. This CDR3 is built from 14 residues. CDR1 is LNHDA, CDR2 SQIVND, per germline (reference sequence). The CDR3 protein is CASSSQGAKGIQYF. CDR3 DNA sequence: TGTGCCAGTAGTTCCCAGGGGGCTAAGGGCATTCAGTACTTC.

The CDR3, as DNA: TGTGCCAGCAGTATCGGAGGGCCTCGGGTAAACATTCAGTACTTC. Protein sequence: CASSIGGPRVNIQYF. The chain recombines TRBV2 with TRBJ2-4; perhaps TRBD2 as D (6 bases). Germline V gene data show CDR1 as SNHLY and CDR2 as FYNNEI. This CDR3 is built from 15 residues. V lost 5 bases to trimming and J lost 6 bases, with 17 bases between them.